The present T cell receptor beta chain was sequenced within a study of identical twins. General observations from the study: Within cord blood, abundant beta clonotypes carried fewer insertions, but memory repertoires showed no such trend. Among beta out-of-frame sequences, excess sharing between twins appeared weaker. Invariant MAIT and iNKT cells are populations that could partly confound zero-insertion analyses.

About this clonotype itself: The antigen is undetermined.

The CDR3 length is 13 residues. Between the trimmed V and J ends, which lost 1 base and 6 bases, there was a span of 9 bases. Template switching created a universal primer site, and the cDNA included unique molecular identifiers. TCRdb called the 5' RACE reads again in MiXCR, with one record for every CDR3 protein. The sample holds about 1.7 million distinct CDR3 sequences, under 35% seen once. Sequenced sample: cord blood. The J gene is TRBJ1-1, the V gene TRBV12-3 or TRBV12-4; TRBD1 is a possible D gene (5 bases). This receptor was obtained from a newborn girl in good health. The CDR3 sequence is CASSLVAGPEAFF. CDR3 nucleotides: TGTGCCAGCAGTTTAGTAGCAGGGCCTGAAGCTTTCTTT.